The 14 T cell receptor beta chains below were found in one sample sequenced in a study of blood T cell repertoires in COVID-19. Measured with immunoSEQ multiplex PCR; TCRdb has only the in-frame clones, and not every one. The profile shows tens of thousands of clones, approximately 86% of them singletons. The sequenced sample was peripheral blood. Source of these receptors: a man aged 55-75 years with acute or convalescent COVID-19.

This chain joins TRBV6-2 or TRBV6-3 and TRBJ1-5; D possibly corresponds to TRBD1 (6 bases). This CDR3 spans 15 amino acids. With 2 bases removed from V and 7 bases from J, the gap between germline ends came to 15 bases. Germline CDR1 and CDR2: MNHEY and SVGEGT. CDR3 sequence: CASSYDTGIGQPQHF. The CDR3 DNA reads TGTGCCAGCAGTTACGATACAGGGATAGGCCAGCCCCAGCATTTT.

The chain couples TRBV19 to TRBJ1-3, with D possibly being TRBD1 (6 bases). With 8 bases removed from V and 0 bases from J, the gap between germline ends came to 14 bases. Germline V gives CDR1 LNHDA, CDR2 SQIVND (reference sequence). CDR3 length equals 15 residues. The CDR3 here is CASAKGHRSGNTIYF. In DNA form, the CDR3 reads TGTGCCAGTGCTAAGGGACACCGCTCTGGAAACACCATATATTTT.

The rearrangement links TRBV29-1 to TRBJ1-1, with 8 bases matching TRBD1. Germline trimming cut 3 bases from V and 5 bases from J; bases unmatched to any gene: 5. Germline CDR1 and CDR2: SQVTM and ANQGSEA. The CDR3 runs 13 residues. Here the CDR3 DNA reads TGCAGCGTTGACCGGACAGGGACTACTGAAGCTTTCTTT. Its translation is CSVDRTGTTEAFF.

V is TRBV21-1 and J is TRBJ1-6. TRBV21-1 is noted as a pseudogene. The CDR3 totals 17 residues. Written as DNA, the CDR3 is TGTGCCAGCAGCAAAAATCTGGGGAGCTCCTATAATTCACCCCTCCACTTT. It encodes CASSKNLGSSYNSPLHF.

This chain joins TRBV7-8 and TRBJ1-2, with a possible D match to TRBD1 (5 bases). The CDR3 has 18 amino acids. Germline values: CDR1 SGHVS, CDR2 FQNEAQ. Trimming took 5 bases from V and 0 from J, leaving 22 bases between them. The CDR3 region is CASSPRGVRRGSNYGYTF. CDR3 nucleotides: TGTGCCAGCAGCCCTAGAGGGGTTAGGAGGGGATCTAACTATGGCTACACCTTC. Complete variable domain (other parts from reference TRBV7-8 and TRBJ1-2): GAGVSQSPRYKVAKRGQDVALRCDPISGHVSLFWYQQALGQGPEFLTYFQNEAQLDKSGLPSDRFFAERPEGSVSTLKIQRTQQEDSAVYLCASSPRGVRRGSNYGYTFGSGTRLTVV.

The V gene is TRBV5-1, the J gene TRBJ1-4, with a tentative D call TRBD1 (5 bases). The V gene's germline CDR1 is SGHRS and CDR2 YFSETQ. This CDR3 comprises 16 residues. V was shortened by 0 bases and J by 10 bases, with 19 bases between the two germline ends. The CDR3 sequence: CASSLALAGSGGKLFF. The CDR3 region has the DNA TGCGCCAGCAGCTTGGCCCTCGCGGGGTCGGGGGGAAAACTGTTTTTT.

The chain has TRBV2 and TRBJ1-5, with 9 nucleotides matching TRBD1. This CDR3 has 14 amino acids. Trimming at V came to 3 bases and at J to 7 bases, leaving 4 bases not matched to a gene. Germline V gene sequence: CDR1 SNHLY, CDR2 FYNNEI. Here the CDR3 reads CASSEGQGFQPQHF. The DNA of the CDR3 is TGTGCCAGCAGTGAGGGACAGGGTTTCCAGCCCCAGCATTTT.

The chain recombines TRBV2 with TRBJ2-7; 10 nucleotides agree with TRBD2. The junction had 7 bases not matched to a gene; V was cut back by 6 bases and J by 2 bases. From germline, CDR1 is SNHLY and CDR2 FYNNEI. CDR3 size: 15 residues. CDR3 in amino acids: CASREGLALTYEQYF. Written as DNA, the CDR3 is TGTGCCAGCAGGGAGGGACTAGCGCTTACCTACGAGCAGTACTTC.

The chain combines TRBV13 with TRBJ1-4; 10 bases fit TRBD1. CDR3 length: 14 amino acids. J lost 7 bases, V lost 5 bases, and 4 bases had no gene match. The V gene's germline CDR1 is PRHDT and CDR2 FYEKMQ (reference sequence). The CDR3 loop reads CASSQRQGAEKLFF. The CDR3, as DNA: TGTGCCAGCAGCCAAAGACAGGGGGCTGAAAAACTGTTTTTT.

The chain links TRBV15 to TRBJ2-1; D perhaps matches TRBD1 (6 bases). The CDR3 runs 13 residues. V lost 4 bases and J 12 bases, leaving 16 bases between the germline ends. Germline-derived CDR1 and CDR2 are LNHNV and YYDKDF (reference sequence). The CDR3 DNA follows: TGTGCCACCAGCATAACGGGACACCCAGGGCAGTTCTTC. It translates to CATSITGHPGQFF. The full variable domain, completed using reference TRBV15 and TRBJ2-1, is DAMVIQNPRYQVTQFGKPVTLSCSQTLNHNVMYWYQQKSSQAPKLLFHYYDKDFNNEADTPDNFQSRRPNTSFCFLDIRSPGLGDTAMYLCATSITGHPGQFFGPGTRLTVL.

The genes are TRBV11-1 and TRBJ2-1, with 7 bases that match TRBD1. The CDR3 has 14 residues. J lost 9 bases, V lost 6 bases, and 11 bases had no gene match. Germline V CDR1 and CDR2: SGHAT, FQDESV (reference sequence). The CDR3 loop reads CASSLTQGRVEQFF. The CDR3 region has the DNA TGTGCCAGCAGTCTTACACAGGGGCGGGTTGAGCAGTTCTTC.

The chain combines TRBV19 with TRBJ1-4; D gene unclear. CDR1 and CDR2 from the germline V gene are LNHDA and SQIVND (reference sequence). This CDR3 is built from 14 residues. V was shortened by 1 base and J by 8 bases, with 11 bases between the two germline ends. CDR3 DNA: TGTGCCAGTAGTATAGGACAAGTTTCCGAAAAACTGTTTTTT. Its protein product is CASSIGQVSEKLFF.

This chain links TRBV27 with TRBJ1-5, with 8 bases fitting TRBD1. Losses at the gene ends were 3 bases for V and 11 bases for J; bases not matched to a gene: 12. Per germline, CDR1 MNHEY and CDR2 SMNVEV (reference sequence). The CDR3 sequence is 15 residues long. In nucleotides, the CDR3 is TGTGCCAGCAGTTTGCGACAGGGGAACGTTGGGACCCAGCATTTT. It yields the protein CASSLRQGNVGTQHF.

The chain has TRBV5-1 and TRBJ1-1, with a tentative D call TRBD1 (5 bases). The CDR3 spans 16 residues. Trimming pared 0 bases from V and 2 bases from J, leaving 14 bases between. Germline CDR1 SGHRS, CDR2 YFSETQ. The DNA for the CDR3 is TGCGCCAGCAGCTTGGAAGGTCGGGGGAGTAACACTGAAGCTTTCTTT. Protein product: CASSLEGRGSNTEAFF.